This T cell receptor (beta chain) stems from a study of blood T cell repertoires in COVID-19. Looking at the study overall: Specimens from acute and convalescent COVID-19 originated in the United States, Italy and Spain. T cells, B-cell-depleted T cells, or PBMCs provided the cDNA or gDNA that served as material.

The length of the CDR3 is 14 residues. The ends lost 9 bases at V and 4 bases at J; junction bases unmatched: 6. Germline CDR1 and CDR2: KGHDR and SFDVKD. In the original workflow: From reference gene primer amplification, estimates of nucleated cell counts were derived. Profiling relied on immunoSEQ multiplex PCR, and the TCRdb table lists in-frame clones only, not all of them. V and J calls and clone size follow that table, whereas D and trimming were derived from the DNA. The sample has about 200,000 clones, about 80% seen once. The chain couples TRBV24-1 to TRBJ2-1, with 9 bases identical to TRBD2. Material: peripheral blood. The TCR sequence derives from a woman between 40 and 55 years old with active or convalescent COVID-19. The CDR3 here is CATVRTSDYNEQFF. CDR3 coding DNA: TGTGCCACCGTGCGGACTAGCGATTACAATGAGCAGTTCTTC.